Relative to its sample, the clone carrying this T cell receptor (beta chain) is medium-sized (0.01 to 0.1%). What it binds is not known. Authors' analysis steps: Across clinicopathological groups, CDR3 differences served as the basis for building a distant-metastasis classifier for papillary thyroid cancer. Through MiXCR, TCRdb re-clonotyped the PCR reads. The V and J calls, along with clone size, are taken from TCRdb and not from the paper's own processing. The sample lists tens of thousands of clones; around 14% were seen once. This sample was taken from a study of metastatic and nonmetastatic thyroid tumors. Study summary: Repertoires from blood and tumor or nodule tissue of malignant and benign thyroid patients were compared.

Patients were all untreated before their thyroid surgery. The study's findings and limits: It was reportedly found that TCR beta diversity was significantly higher in malignant thyroid tumors than in benign nodules, a difference seen in both blood and tumor samples.

CDR3 length: 14 amino acids. V was clipped by 4 bases and J by 6 bases, with 13 bases between them. CDR1 and CDR2 (germline): LNHDA, SQIVND (reference sequence). The clonotype comes from a female donor with papillary thyroid cancer or a benign thyroid nodule (not recorded which). Some clones in this sample may be carry-over from other donors' samples. This sequence joins TRBV19 and TRBJ1-5; possible D gene TRBD1, 5 bases. Sequencing was carried out using blood. The CDR3 reads CASSSQGESQPQHF. In DNA, the CDR3 is TGTGCCAGTAGTAGCCAGGGCGAAAGTCAGCCCCAGCATTTT.